This paragraph covers one TCR beta chain sequence. This sample stems from a study of blood T cell repertoires in COVID-19. Study-level information: The study drew acute and convalescent COVID-19 samples from the United States, Italy and Spain. T cells, B-cell-depleted T cells, or PBMCs supplied cDNA or gDNA.

As processed by the authors: Amplification of reference gene primers was used by the study to estimate nucleated cell counts. The assay was immunoSEQ multiplex PCR, and TCRdb's table has in-frame clones only and misses some. The DNA was the basis for D and trimming; V, J and clone size are from that table. The sample shows 250,000 or so clones, approximately 86% of them seen only once. The V gene end was trimmed by 1 base and the J gene end by 4 bases; junction bases not matched to a gene: 3. The CDR3 spans 15 residues. Germline-derived CDR1 and CDR2 are LGHDT and YNNKEL (reference sequence). The J gene is TRBJ1-1, the V gene TRBV3-1 (or the pseudogene TRBV3-2); 10 bases are a match to TRBD1. The sequencing input was peripheral blood. The sequence was obtained from a man aged 35-49 years with active or convalescent COVID-19. CDR3 amino acids: CASSQAGTGVTEAFF. The CDR3 DNA sequence: TGTGCCAGCAGCCAAGCGGGGACAGGGGTCACTGAAGCTTTCTTT.